This T cell receptor (beta chain) was profiled in a study of CD8 T cells in ankylosing spondylitis. Study outcomes and limitations: Ankylosing spondylitis blood appeared to be characterized by a TCR beta motif of under 10 highly homologous variants.

V was clipped by 0 bases and J by 6 bases; unmatched bases: 7. This CDR3 has 16 amino acids. Germline loops: CDR1 SGHAT, CDR2 FQNNGV. Of note for this clonotype: What it recognizes is unknown.

Quantitative 5'-RACE was performed with molecular barcodes, and it yielded the TCR beta libraries. TCRdb re-analysed the 5' RACE reads in MiXCR, keeping a single row per CDR3 protein. The sample holds about 360,000 distinct CDR3 sequences; 20% to 25% are singletons and the top ten take approximately 14%. This chain connects TRBV11-2 to TRBJ2-1, with 8 positions matching TRBD2. The specimen sequenced was blood, either unsorted or a sorted T cell fraction (not recorded which). The clonotype was recovered from a male donor with ankylosing spondylitis or in good health (not recorded which). The CDR3 spells CASSLEGLAGFNEQFF. The CDR3 DNA reads as TGTGCCAGCAGCTTAGAGGGCCTAGCGGGTTTCAATGAGCAGTTCTTC.